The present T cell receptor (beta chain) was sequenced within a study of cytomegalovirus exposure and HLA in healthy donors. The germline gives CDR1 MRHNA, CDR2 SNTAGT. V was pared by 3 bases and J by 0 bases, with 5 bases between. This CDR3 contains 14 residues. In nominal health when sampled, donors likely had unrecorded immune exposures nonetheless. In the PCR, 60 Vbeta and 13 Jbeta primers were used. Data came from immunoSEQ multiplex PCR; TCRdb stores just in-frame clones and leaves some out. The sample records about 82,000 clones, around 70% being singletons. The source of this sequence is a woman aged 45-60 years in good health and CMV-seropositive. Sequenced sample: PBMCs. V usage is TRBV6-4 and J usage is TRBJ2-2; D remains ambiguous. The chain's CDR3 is CASSDNTNTGELFF. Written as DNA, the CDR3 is TGTGCCAGCAGTGATAACACGAACACCGGGGAGCTGTTTTTT.